This T cell receptor (beta chain) was recovered during a study of cytomegalovirus exposure and HLA in healthy donors. Whole-study context: It was reported in a later analysis that the approximately 110 validation repertoires used the same platform as the roughly 640 first-cohort repertoires. Study-wide findings and caveats: Specificity for CMV antigens was confirmed in vitro for a few of the CMV-associated chains. The study recorded around 160 TCR beta chains that were cytomegalovirus-associated. Using the classifier, cytomegalovirus status was reportedly diagnosed with high specificity and sensitivity.

CDR1 and CDR2 (germline): SQVTM, ANQGSEA. The CDR3 length is 16 residues. The V and J ends lost 2 bases and 3 bases, in that order; junction bases with no gene match: 9. The table lists this clone with a few counts. The antigen is not known. Using immunoSEQ multiplex PCR, the repertoire was profiled, and TCRdb retains in-frame clones only, with some absent. Altogether some 170,000 clones are present, about 89% being singletons, with the ten largest covering roughly 3%. The TCR comes from a man aged 18 to 29 in good health and CMV-seropositive. The V call is TRBV29-1, the J call TRBJ2-3; 9 bases are shared with TRBD2. The source material was PBMCs. The DNA of the CDR3 is TGCAGCGTTGAATTCCGGCGGGGGGGGACTACAGATACGCAGTATTTT. It is translated as CSVEFRRGGTTDTQYF.